The rows below give T cell receptor beta chains drawn from one sample of a study of beta chain features in type 1 diabetes. Clones were read by immunoSEQ multiplex PCR, and TCRdb kept only the in-frame ones, dropping some. The sample has roughly 350,000 clones; about 10% are singletons. Material for sequencing was naive CD4+ T cells from blood. The receptors were sampled from a woman younger than 45 in good health. Both conserved end residues are part of each CDR3. A D gene is named only where the DNA matches it firmly. Expanded clones get a size class; other rows say once, few or many, or leave the size out.

>few|TRBV29-1|TRBJ2-1|TRBD1
TGCAGCGTCGCGACAGGGGACGAGCAGTTCTTC
CSVATGDEQFF
>NA|TRBV29-1|TRBJ2-7|TRBD2
TGCAGCGTGATGCTAGCGGGAGGGCCGAAAGAGCAGTACTTC
CSVMLAGGPKEQYF
>few|TRBV28|TRBJ2-7|NA
TGTGCCAGCATCCAGACGGAGACCTACGAGCAGTACTTC
CASIQTETYEQYF
>few|TRBV4-3|TRBJ2-1|NA
TGCGCCAGCAGCCAACAAGCCCGTAGTAATGAGCAGTTCTTC
CASSQQARSNEQFF
>few|TRBV28|TRBJ2-1|NA
NA
CASSFVPAGAGRNEQFF
>few|TRBV15|TRBJ2-5|TRBD2
TGTGCCACCAGCAGAGATAGACTAGCCGTCGAGACCCAGTACTTC
CATSRDRLAVETQYF
>NA|TRBV7-9|TRBJ2-1|NA
TGTGCCAGCAGTCGGGGGTCAGCGTCGGATGAGCAGTTCTTC
CASSRGSASDEQFF
>few|TRBV5-4|TRBJ2-2|TRBD2
TGTGCCAGCAGCCTGACTAGCGGGTACACCGGGGAGCTGTTTTTT
CASSLTSGYTGELFF
>few|TRBV2|TRBJ2-7|NA
TGTGCCAGCAGGACTAGACAGAGCTCCTACGAGCAGTACTTC
CASRTRQSSYEQYF
>NA|TRBV4-3|TRBJ2-5|TRBD2
TGCGCCAGCAGCCGAGGACTAGCGGGAGGGCAAGAGACCCAGTACTTC
CASSRGLAGGQETQYF
>NA|TRBV27|TRBJ2-1|TRBD2
TGTGCCAGCAGTTTCCGGACTAGCGGGAGGGCCCTCTCCTACAATGAGCAGTTCTTC
CASSFRTSGRALSYNEQFF
>NA|TRBV18|TRBJ2-7|NA
TGTGCCAGCTCAGTAGCGGAGATGGCCTACGAGCAGTACTTC
CASSVAEMAYEQYF
>NA|TRBV28|TRBJ2-1|TRBD2
TGTGCCAGCAGCCTAATAGCGGGGGAGCAGTTCTTC
CASSLIAGEQFF
>NA|TRBV30|TRBJ1-2|NA
TGTGCCTGGAGTGATCGGACAGAGCGTTCCTCCTACACCTTC
CAWSDRTERSSYTF
>few|TRBV7-9|TRBJ2-5|NA
TGTGCCAGCAGCAATACACAGGGTTATGAGACCCAGTACTTC
CASSNTQGYETQYF
>few|TRBV9|TRBJ2-7|NA
TGTGCCAGCAGTGAGGGGGGGGCTAAAGCCTACGAGCAGTACTTC
CASSEGGAKAYEQYF
>NA|TRBV7-8|TRBJ2-5|NA
TGTGCCAGCAGCCCCCAGCGGGCAGGGAAGACCCAGTACTTC
CASSPQRAGKTQYF
>NA|TRBV7-8|TRBJ2-4|NA
TGTGCCAGCAGCTCCCCTTTTCAGTCGAACATTCAGTACTTC
CASSSPFQSNIQYF
>few|TRBV20-1|TRBJ2-7|NA
TGCAGTGCTAGCGGTTCCTACGAGCAGTACTTC
CSASGSYEQYF
>NA|TRBV23-1|TRBJ2-1|TRBD2
TGCGCCAGCACCCTCAGGACTAGCGGGAGCGGGAGGAATGAGCAGTTCTTC
CASTLRTSGSGRNEQFF
>NA|TRBV18|TRBJ2-7|NA
TGTGCCAGCTCACCTGTATCAGGGGGGTGCGAGCAGTACTTC
CASSPVSGGCEQYF
>few|TRBV6-6|TRBJ2-5|TRBD2
TGTGCCAGCAGAAGACTAGCGGGAACGCCCGGGGTCCAGTACTTC
CASRRLAGTPGVQYF
>NA|TRBV18|TRBJ2-5|NA
TGTGCCAGCTCGAGACGACAGCAAGAGACCCAGTACTTC
CASSRRQQETQYF
>few|TRBV5-1|TRBJ2-7|TRBD1
TGCGCCAGCCCCCGGGTTGGGACAGGGGGTCTCCCGGGGACCTACGAGCAGTACTTC
CASPRVGTGGLPGTYEQYF
>few|TRBV30|TRBJ1-2|NA
TGTGCCTGGAACCGACAAGAAGGCTACACCTTC
CAWNRQEGYTF
>few|TRBV5-6|TRBJ2-1|NA
TGTGCCAGCAGCTCTCCGATGGACAACTACAATGAGCAGTTCTTC
CASSSPMDNYNEQFF
>NA|TRBV7-2|TRBJ2-2|NA
TGTGCCAGCAGCTCACAGGGTATAGCCGGGGAGCTGTTTTTT
CASSSQGIAGELFF
>NA|TRBV4-3|TRBJ2-7|TRBD2
TGCGCCAGCAGCCACCTGGGACTAGGTTCCTACGAGCAGTACTTC
CASSHLGLGSYEQYF
>NA|TRBV9|TRBJ2-1|TRBD2
TGTGCCAGCAGCGTAGGGCTTCGGGCTAGCGGCTCCTACAATGAGCAGTTCTTC
CASSVGLRASGSYNEQFF
>many|TRBV29-1|TRBJ1-2|TRBD1
TGCAGCGGTCAGGGGGGCTATGGCTACACCTTC
CSGQGGYGYTF
>few|TRBV28|TRBJ2-7|TRBD2
TGTGCCAGCAGTTTCTGGGGACTAGGATACGAGCAGTACTTC
CASSFWGLGYEQYF
>NA|TRBV6-6|TRBJ2-1|NA
TGTGCCAGCAGTTACTCGAGCGGGTACAATGAGCAGTTCTTC
CASSYSSGYNEQFF
>few|TRBV7-2|TRBJ2-1|TRBD2
TGTGCCAGCAGCTTAGTTGGCGGGAGCTCCTACAATGAGCAGTTCTTC
CASSLVGGSSYNEQFF
>NA|TRBV5-1|TRBJ2-7|TRBD2
TGCGCCAGCAGCTTGACTAGCGGGGGAACCTACGAGCAGTACTTC
CASSLTSGGTYEQYF
>NA|TRBV6-1|TRBJ2-2|TRBD2
TGTGCCAGCAGCGTGGGACTAAACACCGGGGAGCTGTTTTTT
CASSVGLNTGELFF
>NA|TRBV9|TRBJ2-7|NA
TGTGCCAGCGGTCGAGCGTCCGGGGAGCAGTACTTC
CASGRASGEQYF
>NA|TRBV25-1|TRBJ2-3|TRBD1
TGTGCCAGCAGACCTCCGGGACAGGGGTCAACAACGGGGCAGTATTTT
CASRPPGQGSTTGQYF
>few|TRBV28|TRBJ2-1|TRBD2
TGTGCCAGCAGTTTATCGGGAGGAGGGCATGAGCAGTTCTTC
CASSLSGGGHEQFF
>NA|TRBV7-2|TRBJ2-7|TRBD2
TGTGCCAGCAGCTTAACGGGAGGGCCTTTGGACGAGCAGTACTTC
CASSLTGGPLDEQYF
>NA|TRBV28|TRBJ2-1|TRBD2
TGTGCCAGCAGTTCCGGACTAGCGGGACTCTTC
CASSSGLAGLF
>NA|TRBV29-1|TRBJ2-1|TRBD2
TGCAGCGTTAAAGCGGGAGGCTACAATGAGCAGTTCTTC
CSVKAGGYNEQFF